This TCR beta chain is from a study of cytomegalovirus exposure and HLA in healthy donors. Study results and limitations: According to a later analysis, TCR clusters from the first cohort tended to co-occur in the roughly 130 validation repertoires.

The donors were part of the validation cohort, which consisted of some 120 subjects and was separate from the first cohort of under 850 subjects. A note on this clone: Its antigen is unidentified.

Sequenced by immunoSEQ multiplex PCR; TCRdb stores in-frame clones only, minus some. Of about 150,000 clones in the sample, 75% to 90% were seen once. Germline V gene data show CDR1 as LNHDA and CDR2 as SQIVND (reference sequence). J was trimmed by 0 bases and V by 6 bases; bases with no gene match: 6. CDR3 length: 15 amino acids. The TCR originated in a woman under 30 in good health and CMV-seropositive. The chain has TRBV19 and TRBJ2-3, with 7 bases fitting TRBD2. The sample was PBMCs. CDR3 amino acids: CASSILAKSTDTQYF. CDR3 DNA: TGTGCCAGTAGCATACTAGCGAAGAGCACAGATACGCAGTATTTT.